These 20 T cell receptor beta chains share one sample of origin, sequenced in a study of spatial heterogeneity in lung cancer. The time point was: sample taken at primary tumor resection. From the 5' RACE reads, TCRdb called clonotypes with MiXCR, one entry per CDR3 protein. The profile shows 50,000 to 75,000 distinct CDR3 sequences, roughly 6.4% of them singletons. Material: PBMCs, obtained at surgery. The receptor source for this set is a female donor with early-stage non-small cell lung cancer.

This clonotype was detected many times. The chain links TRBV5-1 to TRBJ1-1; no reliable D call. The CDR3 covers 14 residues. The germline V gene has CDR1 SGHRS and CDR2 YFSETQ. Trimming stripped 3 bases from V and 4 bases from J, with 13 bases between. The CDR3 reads CASSSSWESTEAFF. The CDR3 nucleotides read TGCGCCAGCAGCTCATCATGGGAGAGCACTGAAGCTTTCTTT.

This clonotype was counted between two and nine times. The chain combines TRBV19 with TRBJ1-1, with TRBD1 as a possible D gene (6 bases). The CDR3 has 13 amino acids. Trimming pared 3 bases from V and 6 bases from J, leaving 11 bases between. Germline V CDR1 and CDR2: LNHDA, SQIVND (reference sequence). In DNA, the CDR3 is TGTGCCAGTAGTATCCCAGGGGAGGCTGAAGCTTTCTTT. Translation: CASSIPGEAEAFF.

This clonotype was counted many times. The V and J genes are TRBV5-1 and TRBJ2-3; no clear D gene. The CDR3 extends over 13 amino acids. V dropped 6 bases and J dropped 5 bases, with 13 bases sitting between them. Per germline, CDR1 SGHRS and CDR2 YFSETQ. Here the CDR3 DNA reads TGCGCCAGCAATGGCGGAGTGGAAGATACGCAGTATTTT. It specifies CASNGGVEDTQYF.

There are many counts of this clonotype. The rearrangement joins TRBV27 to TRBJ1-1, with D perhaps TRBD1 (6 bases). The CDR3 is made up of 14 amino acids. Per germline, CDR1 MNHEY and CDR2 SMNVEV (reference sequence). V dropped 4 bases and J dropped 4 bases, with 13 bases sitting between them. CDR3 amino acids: CASSSPSRGTEAFF. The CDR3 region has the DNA TGTGCCAGCAGTTCCCCCAGCAGGGGCACTGAAGCTTTCTTT.

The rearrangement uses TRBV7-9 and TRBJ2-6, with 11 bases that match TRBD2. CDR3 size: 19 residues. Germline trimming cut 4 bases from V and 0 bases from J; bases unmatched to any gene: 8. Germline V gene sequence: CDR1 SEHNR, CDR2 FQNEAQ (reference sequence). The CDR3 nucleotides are TGTGCCAGCAGCTCGGGACTAGCGGACCGCCTCTCTGGGGCCAACGTCCTGACTTTC. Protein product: CASSSGLADRLSGANVLTF.

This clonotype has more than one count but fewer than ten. CDR3 sequence (DNA): TGCAGTGCTCGCGGGACAGGGGGTTCCAATCAGCCCCAGCATTTT. As protein: CSARGTGGSNQPQHF. The chain uses TRBV20-1 and TRBJ1-5; 11 bases agree with TRBD1. The CDR3 has 15 amino acids. Per the germline V gene, CDR1 is DFQATT and CDR2 is SNEGSKA (reference sequence). Trimming took 5 bases from V and 3 from J; bases not matched to a gene: 6.

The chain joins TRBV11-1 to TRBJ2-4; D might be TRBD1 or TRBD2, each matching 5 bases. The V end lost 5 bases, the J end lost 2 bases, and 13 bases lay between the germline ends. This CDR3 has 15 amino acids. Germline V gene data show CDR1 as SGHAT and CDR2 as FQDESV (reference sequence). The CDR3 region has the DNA TGTGCCAGCAGCACAACCTCGGGACCCAAAAACATTCAGTACTTC. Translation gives CASSTTSGPKNIQYF.

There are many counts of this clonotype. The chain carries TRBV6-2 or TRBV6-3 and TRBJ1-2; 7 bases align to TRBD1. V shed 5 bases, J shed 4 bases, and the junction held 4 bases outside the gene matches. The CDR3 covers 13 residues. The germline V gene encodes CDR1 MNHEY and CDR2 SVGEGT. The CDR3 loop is CASSDGQVYGYTF. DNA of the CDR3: TGTGCCAGCAGTGACGGACAGGTCTATGGCTACACCTTC.

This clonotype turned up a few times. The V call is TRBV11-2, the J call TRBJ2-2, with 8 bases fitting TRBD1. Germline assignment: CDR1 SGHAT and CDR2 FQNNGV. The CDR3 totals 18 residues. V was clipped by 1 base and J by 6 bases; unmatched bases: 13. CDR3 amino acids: CASSLGQGAGVLAGELFF. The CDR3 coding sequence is TGTGCCAGCAGCTTAGGTCAGGGGGCCGGAGTTTTAGCCGGGGAGCTGTTTTTT.

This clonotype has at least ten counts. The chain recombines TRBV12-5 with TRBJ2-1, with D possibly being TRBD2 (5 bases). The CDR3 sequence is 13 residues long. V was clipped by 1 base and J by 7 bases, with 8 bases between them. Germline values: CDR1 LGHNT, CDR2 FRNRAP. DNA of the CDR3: TGTGCTAGTGGTTTGGGGACTGGGAATGAGCAGTTCTTC. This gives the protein CASGLGTGNEQFF.

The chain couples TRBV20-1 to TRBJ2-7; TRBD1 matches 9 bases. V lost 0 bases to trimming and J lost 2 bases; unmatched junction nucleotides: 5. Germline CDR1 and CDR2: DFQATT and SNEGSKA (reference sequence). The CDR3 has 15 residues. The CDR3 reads CSARDPRQGAYEQYV. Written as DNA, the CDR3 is TGCAGTGCTAGAGATCCCAGACAGGGGGCCTACGAGCAGTACGTC.

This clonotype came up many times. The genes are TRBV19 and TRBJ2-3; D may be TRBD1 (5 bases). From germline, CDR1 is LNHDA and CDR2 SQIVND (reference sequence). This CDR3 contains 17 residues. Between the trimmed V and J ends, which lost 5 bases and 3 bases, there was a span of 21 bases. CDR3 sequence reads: CASSSLGAHKETDTQYF. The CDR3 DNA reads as TGTGCCAGTAGTTCTTTAGGGGCGCATAAAGAAACAGATACGCAGTATTTT.

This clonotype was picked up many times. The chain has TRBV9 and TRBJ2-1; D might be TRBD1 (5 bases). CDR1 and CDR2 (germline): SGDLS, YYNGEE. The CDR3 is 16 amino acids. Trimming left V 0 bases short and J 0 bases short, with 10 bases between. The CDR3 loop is CASSVEGFSSYNEQFF. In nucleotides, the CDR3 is TGTGCCAGCAGCGTAGAGGGGTTTAGCTCCTACAATGAGCAGTTCTTC.

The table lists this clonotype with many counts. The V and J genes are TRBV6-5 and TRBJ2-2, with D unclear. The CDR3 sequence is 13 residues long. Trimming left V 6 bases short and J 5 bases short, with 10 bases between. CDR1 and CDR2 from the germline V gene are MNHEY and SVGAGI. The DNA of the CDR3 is TGTGCCAGCAGCTCGACGCCTACCGGGGAGCTGTTTTTT. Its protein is CASSSTPTGELFF.

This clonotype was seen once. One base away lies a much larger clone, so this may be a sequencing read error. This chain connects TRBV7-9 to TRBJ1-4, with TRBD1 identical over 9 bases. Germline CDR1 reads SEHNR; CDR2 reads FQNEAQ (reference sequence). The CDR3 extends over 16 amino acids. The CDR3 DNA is TGTGCCAGCAGCTTTGGCCGGACAGGGGAGAATGAAAACCTGTTTTTT. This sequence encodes CASSFGRTGENENLFF.

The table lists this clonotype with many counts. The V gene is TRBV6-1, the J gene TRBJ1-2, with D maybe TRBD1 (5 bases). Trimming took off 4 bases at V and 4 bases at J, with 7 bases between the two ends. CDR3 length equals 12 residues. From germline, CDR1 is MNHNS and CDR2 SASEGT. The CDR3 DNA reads TGTGCCAGCAGTGGACAGTTCTATGGCTACACCTTC. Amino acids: CASSGQFYGYTF.

This chain's CDR3 is CASRDRVADGEKLFF. For the CDR3, the DNA is TGTGCCAGCAGGGACAGGGTGGCCGACGGTGAAAAACTGTTTTTT. The chain carries TRBV6-5 and TRBJ1-4; 8 bases line up with TRBD1. Per the germline V gene, CDR1 is MNHEY and CDR2 is SVGAGI. With 6 bases clipped from V and 7 bases from J, the junction kept 10 bases outside the gene matches. The CDR3 sequence is 15 residues long.

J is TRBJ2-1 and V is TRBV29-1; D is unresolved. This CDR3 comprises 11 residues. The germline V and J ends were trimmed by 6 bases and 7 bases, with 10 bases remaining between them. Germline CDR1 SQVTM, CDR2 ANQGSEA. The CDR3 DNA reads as TGCAGCGTGAGAGGTGGAAATGAGCAGTTCTTC. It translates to CSVRGGNEQFF.

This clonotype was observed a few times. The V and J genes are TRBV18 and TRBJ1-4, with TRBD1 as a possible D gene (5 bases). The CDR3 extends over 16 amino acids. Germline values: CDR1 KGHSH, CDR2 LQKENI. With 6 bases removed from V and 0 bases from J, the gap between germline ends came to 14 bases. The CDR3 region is CASSPRTTATNEKLFF. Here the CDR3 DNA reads TGTGCCAGCTCGCCCAGGACAACCGCAACTAATGAAAAACTGTTTTTT.

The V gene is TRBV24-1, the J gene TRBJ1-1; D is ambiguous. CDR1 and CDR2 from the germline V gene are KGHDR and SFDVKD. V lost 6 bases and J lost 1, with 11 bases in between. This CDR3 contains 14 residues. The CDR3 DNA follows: TGTGCCACCAGTCCGGACGCCCGGAACACTGAAGCTTTCTTT. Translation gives CATSPDARNTEAFF.